This paragraph covers one T cell receptor (beta chain) sequence. What it binds is unknown. TCRdb passed the 5' RACE reads through MiXCR, listing each CDR3 protein once. Here the sample spans about 50,000 distinct CDR3 sequences, roughly 16% being singletons. The record originates from a study of early T cells in non-severe SARS-CoV-2 infection. Across the study: Sequenced bulk RNA came from whole blood that was unsorted, and chains were unpaired.

The study, taken as a whole, reports: Matching results from VDJdb favored anti-spike CD8 responses, leaving private and CD4 specificities undetected.

Between the trimmed V and J ends, which lost 0 bases and 4 bases, there was a span of 15 bases. The CDR3 length is 16 residues. CDR1 is LGHDT, CDR2 YNNKEL, per germline (reference sequence). The sequence came from an adult who was a healthcare worker with PCR-confirmed SARS-CoV-2 infection or an uninfected control (not recorded which). The sequencing here drew on whole blood, taken at baseline. This chain joins TRBV3-1 and TRBJ2-5; D might be TRBD2 (6 bases). The CDR3 region has the DNA TGTGCCAGCAGCCAAGATCATCCAGGGCGGGGAGAGACCCAGTACTTC. As protein: CASSQDHPGRGETQYF.